Detailed here is one T cell receptor beta chain. This clonotype was recorded at least ten times. The clone's antigen remains unknown. No qualities accompany the bases; no much larger clone lies one base away. Library generation was performed with RT-PCR. The sequencer listed for this sample is Illumina HiSeq 2500. The public sequencing data were trimmed at Q25 with fastp and processed into clonotypes with MiXCR by TCRdb, which kept only in-frame beta chains. Rows are combined by CDR3 protein, so each entry shows the most common genes and DNA. The sample profile shows hundreds of thousands of distinct CDR3 sequences; about 20% of them were found once. The biggest ten clones account for under 13% of the sample. The germline V and J ends show losses of 6 bases and 4 bases respectively, and no gene match explains 4 bases of the junction. The CDR3 holds 15 amino acids from the cysteine to the phenylalanine. Solely the CDR3 DNA is kept, with 45 bases framed from the first base.

The data were taken from a study of response to subunit inactivated influenza vaccine (dated by TCRdb to 2016 to 2019). Some background on the complete study: Deep quantitative T cell receptor repertoire profiling was used in the study to track responses to a trivalent subunit inactivated influenza vaccine. Beyond this particular receptor, the publication reports: It was suggested by the authors that each seasonal influenza vaccination may recruit only a limited number of new T cells.

The TCR sequence derives from a man in his fifties or sixties who received an inactivated influenza vaccine. Donor details come from another sample of the same person, matched by shared clones. Sequencing was performed on PBMCs from blood, taken less than 22 months after vaccination. The V and J genes are TRBV12-3 or TRBV12-4 and TRBJ2-1; TRBD2 aligns with 12 central bases. The CDR3 reads CASSLGLAGYNEQFF. The nucleotides read TGTGCCAGCAGCCTAGGACTAGCGGGGTACAATGAGCAGTTCTTC.